This TCR beta chain was recorded in a study of PD-1 blockade in classical Hodgkin lymphoma (dated by TCRdb to 2019 to 2021). Regarding the research as a whole: Nivolumab dosing was 3 mg/kg intravenously every 2 weeks, continuing until either disease progression or unacceptable toxicity. The study used CyTOF and TCR beta sequencing to define a peripheral blood immune signature of response to PD-1 blockade in classical Hodgkin lymphoma. General findings and caveats noted by the study authors: Diversity was lower in patients who began nivolumab less than 1 year after ASCT, so these patients were left out of later analyses to avoid confounding by immune reconstitution. By C4D1, a significant rise was seen in CD4+ TCR diversity but not in CD8+ TCR diversity (p=0.0027 vs p=0.16), and the rise was most apparent among complete responders (p=0.02). The study was limited to a single clinical trial cohort, and causes of repertoire differences, possibly disease activity or prior therapy, remained undefined. Baseline TCR diversity was reported as lower in newly diagnosed patients than in healthy donors, and lower still in relapsed/refractory patients. Trial patients achieving complete response had baseline diversity similar to newly diagnosed patients, whereas partial responders and progressors had significantly lower diversity.

The sample's time point label, decoded: cycle 4 day 1 (C4D1), after less than seven weeks of nivolumab. Relapse after autologous stem cell transplantation had occurred in all trial patients, and cohorts A, B and C were distinguished by prior brentuximab vedotin exposure. Magnetic negative selection with a Miltenyi CD8+ T cell isolation kit was used to purify CD8+ T cells from thawed PBMCs. The trial cohort was composed of about 58 patients with relapsed/refractory classical Hodgkin lymphoma, for whom complete response, partial response or progressive disease was recorded as best overall response. Single-agent nivolumab was administered to trial patients in the multi-cohort phase II CheckMate 205 trial. An independent review committee assessed best overall response by applying the 2007 International Working Group response criteria. PBMCs from the trial were collected at three points: immediately before nivolumab initiation (C1D1), and during therapy at cycle 2 day 1 and cycle 4 day 1. Peripheral blood was collected in 8 mL Vacutainer Cell Preparation Tubes, from which PBMCs were isolated by centrifugation and then cryopreserved. Purified CD4+ and CD8+ fractions were prepared only for cases in which an additional PBMC sample was available. On LS columns in a quadroMACS separator, the magnetically labelled cells were depleted, and the flow-through was collected as the purified fraction.

The Qiagen DNeasy kit was used to extract genomic DNA from unsorted PBMCs and from the negatively selected CD4+ and CD8+ fractions. Using primers that anneal to V and J segments, immunoSEQ multiplex PCR amplified the TCR beta CDR3 regions. A synthetic immune receptor repertoire was used to minimize amplification bias, and remaining bias was computationally removed after sequencing. Under the source paper's analysis protocol: Custom Python scripts were used to quantify repertoire diversity as the Shannon entropy index. Unsorted, CD4+ and CD8+ repertoires were analyzed separately, except in combined analyses where CD4+ and CD8+ sequences were merged in silico. A clone counted as expanded when the clone's frequency after treatment rose at least 2-fold relative to C1D1, and clones undetected at baseline were given a pseudocount of 0.5. Singleton clones were defined as clones with 0 or 1 copy at C1D1, and non-singleton clones were defined as clones with 2 or more copies. Clones expanded in unsorted samples were annotated as CD4+, CD8+ or unknown by matching protein sequences in sorted samples from the same patient. Diversity changes from C1D1 to C4D1 were tested in paired samples using Wilcoxon tests. Not all clones reach the TCRdb copy of this immuneACCESS table, which keeps in-frame sequences only. Checked studies attribute under half of the gap to unresolved V genes and leave the rest unexplained. V and J calls and clone size come straight from that table; D and trimming were deduced from the DNA. For this sample there are over 5,500 clones; roughly two thirds appear just once. The top ten constitute 13% of the sample.

There are a few counts of this clone. Its antigen is not yet known. No per-base quality is available; no much larger clone lies one base away. From a lookup of the germline V gene (reference sequence), CDR1 and CDR2 are LNHDA and SQIVND. There are 14 amino acids in the CDR3, from cysteine to phenylalanine inclusive. Just CDR3 DNA is preserved here, 42 bases in frame from base 1. The V end loses 0 bases and the J end loses 4 bases, and a stretch of 9 bases separates them. This sequence originates from a human donor with classical Hodgkin lymphoma. This chain is built from TRBV19 and TRBJ1-2; a weak D assignment points to TRBD1 (6 bases agree). The source material was CD8+ T cells from blood, sampled before the fourth cycle of nivolumab. This receptor carries the CDR3 CASSIDQGIYGYTF. The DNA reads as follows: TGTGCCAGTAGTATAGACCAGGGGATCTATGGCTACACCTTC.